The rows below give T cell receptor beta chains drawn from one sample of a study of CD39 and CD103 CD8 tumor-infiltrating T cells. TCRdb's table, derived via immunoSEQ multiplex PCR, lists solely in-frame clones and lacks some. The repertoire has just under 3,000 clones, around 82% of them found once; the top ten carry roughly a fifth. The sequencing input was CD39- CD103- CD8+ T cells sorted from the tumor. The source of these receptors is a human donor with head and neck squamous cell carcinoma. Each CDR3 is given with its conserved first and last residue. D genes are given only for firm matches. Size tells how often a clone was seen (once, few, many) or the class of an expanded clone, and some rows leave it out.

clone size | J gene | D gene | V gene | CDR3 length | CDR3 protein | CDR3 DNA
- | TRBJ2-7 | TRBD1 | TRBV19 | 15 | CASSIVGTGNYEQYF | TGTGCCAGTAGTATAGTCGGGACAGGGAACTACGAGCAGTACTTC
once | TRBJ2-3 | TRBD2 | TRBV7-9 | 16 | CASSPLSGGDTDTQYF | TGTGCCAGCAGCCCACTTAGCGGGGGGGACACAGATACGCAGTATTTT
- | TRBJ2-7 | TRBD2 | TRBV27 | 14 | CASSSGTSGYEQYF | TGTGCCAGCAGTTCAGGGACTAGCGGCTACGAGCAGTACTTC
once | TRBJ2-1 | TRBD2 | TRBV6-1 | 15 | CASSDPAGGTNEQFF | TGTGCCAGCAGTGACCCAGCGGGGGGGACCAATGAGCAGTTCTTC
once | TRBJ2-1 | TRBD1 | TRBV7-9 | 15 | CASSLETGESNEQFF | TGTGCCAGCAGCTTAGAAACAGGGGAGAGCAATGAGCAGTTCTTC
- | TRBJ2-7 | - | TRBV7-6 | 16 | CASSLGLSGVSGEQYF | TGTGCCAGCAGCTTAGGGCTGTCGGGGGTATCGGGCGAGCAGTACTTC
- | TRBJ2-2 | - | TRBV4-1 | 14 | CASSHPRGAGELFF | TGCGCCAGCAGCCACCCCAGGGGGGCCGGGGAGCTGTTTTTT
- | TRBJ1-2 | - | TRBV13 | 16 | CASSLETRITNYGYTF | TGTGCCAGCAGCTTAGAGACCAGGATCACTAACTATGGCTACACCTTC
once | TRBJ1-2 | - | TRBV5-5 | 17 | CASSFVGPGVSYYGYTF | TGTGCCAGCAGCTTCGTTGGTCCAGGGGTATCATACTATGGCTACACCTTC
- | TRBJ2-1 | - | TRBV7-9 | 12 | CASSLTGDEQFF | TGTGCCAGCAGCTTAACGGGGGATGAGCAGTTCTTC
- | TRBJ2-1 | TRBD2 | TRBV10-3 | 14 | CAISDGGIYNEQFF | TGTGCCATCAGTGACGGGGGGATCTACAATGAGCAGTTCTTC
- | TRBJ2-5 | TRBD2 | TRBV6-1 | 17 | CASSEGPGWEGQETQYF | TGTGCCAGCAGTGAAGGTCCGGGCTGGGAGGGGCAAGAGACCCAGTACTTC
- | TRBJ2-7 | - | TRBV4-1 | 15 | CASSQALGEYYEQYF | TGCGCCAGCAGCCAAGCCTTAGGGGAATACTACGAGCAGTACTTC
once | TRBJ2-1 | TRBD2 | TRBV4-2 | 15 | CASSYLAGGDNEQFF | TGTGCCAGCAGCTACTTAGCGGGGGGGGACAATGAGCAGTTCTTC
- | TRBJ2-5 | - | TRBV28 | 14 | CASSPRLYQETQYF | TGTGCCAGCAGCCCCCGTTTGTACCAAGAGACCCAGTACTTC
- | TRBJ2-7 | TRBD2 | TRBV19 | 15 | CASSFSGGSSYEQYF | TGTGCCAGTAGCTTTAGCGGGGGGAGCTCCTACGAGCAGTACTTC
- | TRBJ1-6 | - | TRBV5-4 | 12 | CASSPGESPLHF | TGTGCCAGCAGCCCAGGGGAATCACCCCTCCACTTT
- | TRBJ1-5 | - | TRBV7-6 | 15 | CASSLAEGDNQPQHF | TGTGCCAGCAGCTTAGCCGAGGGAGACAATCAGCCCCAGCATTTT
- | TRBJ1-2 | TRBD1 | TRBV7-8 | 14 | CASTGQDPNYGYTF | TGTGCCAGCACCGGACAGGACCCTAACTATGGCTACACCTTC
- | TRBJ2-7 | TRBD1 | TRBV6-6 | 14 | CASSDQDREDEQYF | TGTGCCAGCAGTGATCAGGACAGGGAGGACGAGCAGTACTTC
- | TRBJ2-3 | TRBD1 | TRBV10-1 | 14 | CASGPDRVTDTQYF | TGCGCCAGCGGCCCAGACAGGGTCACAGATACGCAGTATTTT
few | TRBJ2-1 | - | TRBV7-9 | 15 | CASSLIGTNYNEQFF | TGTGCCAGCAGCTTAATAGGGACAAACTACAATGAGCAGTTCTTC
- | TRBJ1-1 | - | TRBV19 | 21 | CASSIKRGGEICQGGCTEAFF | TGTGCCAGTAGTATCAAGAGGGGAGGGGAAATTTGCCAAGGGGGGTGCACTGAAGCTTTCTTT
- | TRBJ2-7 | - | TRBV5-6 | 15 | CASSLIWTETYEQYF | TGTGCCAGCAGCTTGATCTGGACTGAGACCTACGAGCAGTACTTC
- | TRBJ1-2 | - | TRBV5-5 | 11 | CASSLSYGYTF | TGTGCCAGCAGCCTCAGCTATGGCTACACCTTC
few | TRBJ1-1 | - | TRBV5-1 | 17 | CASSLEARGYRNTEAFF | TGCGCCAGCAGCTTGGAGGCCAGGGGCTATCGGAACACTGAAGCTTTCTTT
- | TRBJ2-7 | - | TRBV27 | 13 | CASSLSGSYEQYF | TGTGCCAGCAGTCTCTCGGGGTCCTACGAGCAGTACTTC
once | TRBJ2-3 | - | TRBV6-4 | 16 | CASSDLAGASTDTQYF | TGTGCCAGCAGTGACTTGGCGGGGGCTAGCACAGATACGCAGTATTTT
- | TRBJ2-5 | TRBD1 | TRBV7-9 | 17 | CASSLGQGARSQETQYF | TGTGCCAGCAGCTTAGGACAGGGGGCGAGGAGCCAAGAGACCCAGTACTTC
- | TRBJ1-2 | - | TRBV6-1 | 15 | CASSDGRGSDYGYTF | TGTGCCAGCAGTGATGGTCGTGGCAGCGACTATGGCTACACCTTC
- | TRBJ2-7 | - | TRBV2 | 14 | CASNLGRSSYEQYF | TGTGCCAGCAATCTGGGGCGAAGCTCCTACGAGCAGTACTTC
once | TRBJ2-7 | - | TRBV30 | 13 | CAWSVMGGYEQYF | TGTGCCTGGAGTGTAATGGGGGGCTACGAGCAGTACTTC
- | TRBJ2-1 | - | TRBV5-1 | 15 | CASSLVGSSYNEQFF | TGCGCCAGCAGCTTGGTGGGCAGCTCCTACAATGAGCAGTTCTTC
- | TRBJ2-7 | - | TRBV20-1 | 11 | CSAPEGGEQYF | TGCAGTGCTCCGGAAGGGGGCGAGCAGTACTTC
- | TRBJ2-4 | TRBD2 | TRBV30 | 14 | CAWRLAGGTNIQYF | TGTGCCTGGAGACTAGCGGGGGGCACGAACATTCAGTACTTC
once | TRBJ1-6 | - | TRBV9 | 17 | CASSIGTLSSYNSPLHF | TGTGCCAGCAGCATCGGGACACTTAGCTCCTATAATTCACCCCTCCACTTT
- | TRBJ2-3 | - | TRBV12-5 | 11 | CASGLTDTQYF | TGTGCTAGTGGTCTTACAGATACGCAGTATTTT
once | TRBJ1-2 | TRBD1 | TRBV2 | 16 | CASSEFGAGGSEGYTF | TGTGCCAGCAGTGAATTCGGGGCAGGGGGCTCTGAGGGCTACACCTTC
- | TRBJ1-2 | - | TRBV30 | 12 | CAWSLASYGYTF | TGTGCCTGGAGTCTAGCCTCCTATGGCTACACCTTC
- | TRBJ1-1 | - | TRBV4-3 | 15 | CASSQDGAVNTEAFF | TGCGCCAGCAGCCAAGATGGGGCAGTGAACACTGAAGCTTTCTTT
- | TRBJ1-4 | - | TRBV7-9 | 14 | CASRPGGTNEKLFF | TGTGCCAGCAGACCGGGGGGGACTAATGAAAAACTGTTTTTT
once | TRBJ1-1 | - | TRBV30 | 11 | CALTANTEAFF | TGTGCCTTAACAGCGAACACTGAAGCTTTCTTT
- | TRBJ2-3 | TRBD2 | TRBV6-4 | 15 | CASSDSSGGADTQYF | TGTGCCAGCAGTGACTCTAGCGGGGGGGCAGATACGCAGTATTTT
few | TRBJ2-1 | - | TRBV5-4 | 14 | CASGRRGASNEQFF | TGTGCCAGCGGGAGACGGGGGGCTTCCAATGAGCAGTTCTTC
large | TRBJ2-5 | TRBD2 | TRBV10-2 | 16 | CASSESEGTSKETQYF | TGCGCCAGCAGTGAGTCGGAGGGGACTAGTAAAGAGACCCAGTACTTC
- | TRBJ2-3 | - | TRBV7-6 | 13 | CASSFRRGDTQYF | TGTGCCAGCAGCTTTAGACGGGGGGATACGCAGTATTTT
- | TRBJ1-6 | - | TRBV10-3 | 15 | CAISESNTQNSPLHF | TGTGCCATCAGTGAGTCCAATACACAAAATTCACCCCTCCACTTT
- | TRBJ2-7 | TRBD1 | TRBV5-5 | 15 | CASSYIRGSSYEQYF | TGTGCCAGCAGCTACATCAGGGGGAGCTCCTACGAGCAGTACTTC
- | TRBJ1-1 | - | TRBV7-9 | 18 | CASSPASRAGVEKMRAFF | TGTGCCAGCAGCCCCGCCTCGAGGGCGGGAGTCGAGAAGATGCGGGCTTTCTTT
- | TRBJ1-1 | - | TRBV4-2 | 12 | CASSSPGAEAFF | TGTGCCAGCAGCTCGCCGGGGGCTGAAGCTTTCTTT
once | TRBJ2-1 | TRBD2 | TRBV4-2 | 14 | CASSQAGGRNEQFF | TGTGCCAGCAGCCAAGCCGGGGGGAGAAATGAGCAGTTCTTC
- | TRBJ1-2 | - | TRBV7-9 | 13 | CASSPVGVEGYTF | TGTGCCAGCAGCCCCGTAGGGGTTGAAGGCTACACCTTC
once | TRBJ1-2 | TRBD1 | TRBV9 | 14 | CASSTTGGQLGYTF | TGTGCCAGCAGCACTACAGGGGGTCAATTGGGCTACACCTTC
- | TRBJ2-7 | - | TRBV7-6 | 16 | CASSLAGGVSSYEQYF | TGTGCCAGCAGCTTAGCTGGGGGCGTTAGCTCCTACGAGCAGTACTTC